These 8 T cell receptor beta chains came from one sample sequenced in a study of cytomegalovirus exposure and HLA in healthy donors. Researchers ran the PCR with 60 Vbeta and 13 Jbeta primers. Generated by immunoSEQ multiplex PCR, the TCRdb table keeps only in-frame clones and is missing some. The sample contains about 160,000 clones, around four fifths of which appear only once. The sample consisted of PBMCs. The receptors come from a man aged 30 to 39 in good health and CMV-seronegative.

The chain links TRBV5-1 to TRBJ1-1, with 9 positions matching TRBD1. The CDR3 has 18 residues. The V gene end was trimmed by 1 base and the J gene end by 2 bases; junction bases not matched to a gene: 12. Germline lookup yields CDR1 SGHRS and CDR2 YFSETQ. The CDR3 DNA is TGCGCCAGCAGCTTGTATCGGGGACAGGGCGTTAAAAACACTGAAGCTTTCTTT. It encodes CASSLYRGQGVKNTEAFF.

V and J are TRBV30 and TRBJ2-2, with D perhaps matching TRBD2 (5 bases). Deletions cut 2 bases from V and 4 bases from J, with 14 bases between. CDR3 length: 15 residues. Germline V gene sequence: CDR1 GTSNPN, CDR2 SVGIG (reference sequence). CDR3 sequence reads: CAWSMMWTATGELFF. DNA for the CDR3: TGTGCCTGGAGTATGATGTGGACTGCCACCGGGGAGCTGTTTTTT. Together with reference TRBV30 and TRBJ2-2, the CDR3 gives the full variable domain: SQTIHQWPATLVQPVGSPLSLECTVEGTSNPNLYWYRQAAGRGLQLLFYSVGIGQISSEVPQNLSASRPQDRQFILSSKKLLLSDSGFYLCAWSMMWTATGELFFGEGSRLTVL.

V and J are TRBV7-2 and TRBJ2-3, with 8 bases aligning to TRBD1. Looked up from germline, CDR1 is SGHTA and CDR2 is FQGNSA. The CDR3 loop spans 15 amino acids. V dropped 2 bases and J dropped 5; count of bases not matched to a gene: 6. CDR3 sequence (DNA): TGTGCCAGCAGCTTAATGGCAGGGGGCCAAGATACGCAGTATTTT. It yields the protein CASSLMAGGQDTQYF.

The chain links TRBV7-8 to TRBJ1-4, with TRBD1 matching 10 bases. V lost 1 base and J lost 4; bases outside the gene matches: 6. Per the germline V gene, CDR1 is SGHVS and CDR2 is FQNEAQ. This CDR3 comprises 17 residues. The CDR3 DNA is TGTGCCAGCAGCTTAGGACAGGGGGCTCTTTTTAATGAAAAACTGTTTTTT. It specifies CASSLGQGALFNEKLFF.

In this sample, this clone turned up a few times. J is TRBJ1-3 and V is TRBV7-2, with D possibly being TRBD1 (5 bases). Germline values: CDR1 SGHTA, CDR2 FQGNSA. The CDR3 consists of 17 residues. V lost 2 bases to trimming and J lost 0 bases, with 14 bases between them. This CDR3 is CASSLSHRILSGNTIYF. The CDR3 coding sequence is TGTGCCAGCAGCTTATCTCACAGGATCCTCTCTGGAAACACCATATATTTT. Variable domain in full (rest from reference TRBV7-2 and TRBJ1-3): GAGVSQSPSNKVTEKGKDVELRCDPISGHTALYWYRQSLGQGLEFLIYFQGNSAPDKSGLPSDRFSAERTGGSVSTLTIQRTQQEDSAVYLCASSLSHRILSGNTIYFGEGSWLTVV.

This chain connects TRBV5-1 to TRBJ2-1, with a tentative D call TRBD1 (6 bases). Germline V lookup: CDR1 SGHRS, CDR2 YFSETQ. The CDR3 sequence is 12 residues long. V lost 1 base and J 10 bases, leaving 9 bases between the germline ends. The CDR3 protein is CASSLSQGEQFF. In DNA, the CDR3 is TGCGCCAGCAGCTTGTCGCAGGGGGAGCAGTTCTTC.

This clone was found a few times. CDR3 sequence: CASSYRSGSWTYEQYF. The DNA of the CDR3 is TGTGCCAGCAGTTACCGAAGCGGGAGTTGGACCTACGAGCAGTACTTC. The chain recombines TRBV6-5 with TRBJ2-7, with 8 positions matching TRBD2. Trimming removed 2 bases from V and 2 bases from J; junction bases left unmatched: 8. CDR3 length: 16 amino acids. The V gene's germline CDR1 is MNHEY and CDR2 SVGAGI.

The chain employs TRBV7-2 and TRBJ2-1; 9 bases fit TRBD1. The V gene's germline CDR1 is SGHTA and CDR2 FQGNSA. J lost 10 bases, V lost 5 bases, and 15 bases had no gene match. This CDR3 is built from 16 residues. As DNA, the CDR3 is TGTGCCAGCAGCCTAATGGACTGGGACAGGGTAAACGAGCAGTTCTTC. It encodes CASSLMDWDRVNEQFF. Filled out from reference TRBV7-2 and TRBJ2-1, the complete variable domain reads GAGVSQSPSNKVTEKGKDVELRCDPISGHTALYWYRQSLGQGLEFLIYFQGNSAPDKSGLPSDRFSAERTGGSVSTLTIQRTQQEDSAVYLCASSLMDWDRVNEQFFGPGTRLTVL.